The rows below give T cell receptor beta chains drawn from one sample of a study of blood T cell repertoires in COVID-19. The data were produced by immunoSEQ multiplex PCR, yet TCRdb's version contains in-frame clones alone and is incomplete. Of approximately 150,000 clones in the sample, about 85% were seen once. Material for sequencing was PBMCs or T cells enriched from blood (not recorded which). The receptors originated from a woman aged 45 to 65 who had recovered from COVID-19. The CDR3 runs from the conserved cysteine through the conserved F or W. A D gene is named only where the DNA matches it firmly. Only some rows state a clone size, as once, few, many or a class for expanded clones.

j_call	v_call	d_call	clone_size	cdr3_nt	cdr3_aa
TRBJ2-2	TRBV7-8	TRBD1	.	TGTGCCAGCAGTCGTCGACAGGGTGGGAAAATTAACACCGGGGAGCTGTTTTTT	CASSRRQGGKINTGELFF
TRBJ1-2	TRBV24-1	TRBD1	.	TGTGCCACCAGTGATTCGTACCGGGACAGGGGAGTTTATGGCTACACCTTC	CATSDSYRDRGVYGYTF
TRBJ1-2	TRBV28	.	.	TGTGCCAGCAGTAATGGGGCAGGGAAAGGCTACACCTTC	CASSNGAGKGYTF
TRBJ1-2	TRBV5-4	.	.	TGTGCCAGCAGCAAATTCATTCCTAACTATGGCTACACCTTC	CASSKFIPNYGYTF
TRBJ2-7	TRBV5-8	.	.	TGTGCCAGCAGTGGCAGGGGCGGTTTCTACGAGCAGTACTTC	CASSGRGGFYEQYF
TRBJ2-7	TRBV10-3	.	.	TGTGCCACCTTCCAGGAATCCGAGCAGTACTTC	CATFQESEQYF
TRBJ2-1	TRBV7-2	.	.	TGTGCCAGCAGCTTATTACGAGATGAGCAGTTCTTC	CASSLLRDEQFF
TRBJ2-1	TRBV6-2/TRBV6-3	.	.	TGTGCCAGCAGCCCAACTCACAATGAGCAGTTCTTC	CASSPTHNEQFF
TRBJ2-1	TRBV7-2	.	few	TGTGCCAGCAGCTTAGACATTCCCAATGAGCAGTTCTTC	CASSLDIPNEQFF
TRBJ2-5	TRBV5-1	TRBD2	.	TGCGCCAGCACCCGGGGGGGAGGAGAGACCCAGTACTTC	CASTRGGGETQYF
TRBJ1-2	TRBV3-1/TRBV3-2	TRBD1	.	TGTGCCAGCAGCCAGGGGACAGGCCCTGGCTACACCTTC	CASSQGTGPGYTF
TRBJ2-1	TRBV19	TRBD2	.	TGTGCCAGTAGCCCGAGCGGACTAGCGGGAGGCGGGGGCAATGAGCAGTTCTTC	CASSPSGLAGGGGNEQFF
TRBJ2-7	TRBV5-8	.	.	TGTGCCAGCAGCACGCCCAGGGGGGCCTACGAGCAGTACTTC	CASSTPRGAYEQYF
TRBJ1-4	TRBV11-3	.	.	TGTGCCAGCAGCTTCTATGCCGAAAAACTGTTTTTT	CASSFYAEKLFF